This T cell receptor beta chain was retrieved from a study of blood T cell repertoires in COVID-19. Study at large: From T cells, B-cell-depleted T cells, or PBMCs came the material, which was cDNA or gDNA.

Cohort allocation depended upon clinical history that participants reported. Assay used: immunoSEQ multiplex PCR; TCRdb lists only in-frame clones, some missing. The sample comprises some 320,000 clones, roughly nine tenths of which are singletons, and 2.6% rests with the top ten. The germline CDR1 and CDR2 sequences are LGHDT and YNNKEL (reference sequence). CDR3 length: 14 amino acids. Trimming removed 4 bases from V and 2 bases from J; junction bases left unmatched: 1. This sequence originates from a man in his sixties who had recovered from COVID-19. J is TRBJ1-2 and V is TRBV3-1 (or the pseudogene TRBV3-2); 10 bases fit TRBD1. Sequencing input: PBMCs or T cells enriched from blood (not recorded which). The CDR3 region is CASSRTGGNYGYTF. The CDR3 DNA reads TGTGCCAGCAGCCGGACAGGGGGAAACTATGGCTACACCTTC.